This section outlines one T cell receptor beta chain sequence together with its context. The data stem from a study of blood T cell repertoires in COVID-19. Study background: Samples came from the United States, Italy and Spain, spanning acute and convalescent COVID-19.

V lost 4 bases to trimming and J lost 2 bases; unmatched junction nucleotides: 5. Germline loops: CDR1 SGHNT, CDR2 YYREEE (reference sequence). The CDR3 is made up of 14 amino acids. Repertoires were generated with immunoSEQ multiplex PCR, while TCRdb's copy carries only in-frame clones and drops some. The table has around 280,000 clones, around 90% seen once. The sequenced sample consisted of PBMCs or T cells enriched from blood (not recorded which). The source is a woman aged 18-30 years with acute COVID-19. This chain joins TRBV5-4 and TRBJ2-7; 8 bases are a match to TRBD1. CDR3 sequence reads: CASSPRTGTYEQYF. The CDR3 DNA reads TGTGCCAGCAGCCCAAGGACAGGGACCTACGAGCAGTACTTC.